The TCR beta chain under discussion was sequenced for a study of T cell responses to AZD1222 COVID-19 vaccine. Using immunoSEQ multiplex PCR, the repertoire was profiled, and TCRdb retains in-frame clones only, with some absent. The repertoire holds around 99,000 clones, with about 85% as singletons. V shed 4 bases, J shed 8 bases, and the junction held 8 bases outside the gene matches. The germline V gene encodes CDR1 SGHTA and CDR2 FQGNSA. This CDR3 comprises 14 residues. The genes are TRBV7-2 and TRBJ1-2, with 9 bases aligning to TRBD1. The receptor was derived from an adult in good health. The material sequenced was peripheral blood, taken on day 0 of AZD1222 vaccination. The DNA of the CDR3 is TGTGCCAGCAGCTCACCGGGACAGGGAAACGGCTACACCTTC. The encoded protein is CASSSPGQGNGYTF.